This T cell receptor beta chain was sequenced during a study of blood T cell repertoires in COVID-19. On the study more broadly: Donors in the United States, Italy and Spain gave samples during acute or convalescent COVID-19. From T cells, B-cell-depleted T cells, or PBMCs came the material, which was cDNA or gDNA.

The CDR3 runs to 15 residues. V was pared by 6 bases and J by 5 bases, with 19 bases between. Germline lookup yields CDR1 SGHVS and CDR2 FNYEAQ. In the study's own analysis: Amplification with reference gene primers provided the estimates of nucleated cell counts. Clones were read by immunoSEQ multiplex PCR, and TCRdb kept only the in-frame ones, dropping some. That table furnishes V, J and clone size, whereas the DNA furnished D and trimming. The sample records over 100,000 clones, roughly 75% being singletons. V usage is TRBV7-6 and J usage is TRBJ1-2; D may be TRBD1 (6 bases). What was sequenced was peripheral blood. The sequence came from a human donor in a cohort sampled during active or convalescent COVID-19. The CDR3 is CASSPAAQGGYGYTF. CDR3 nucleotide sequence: TGTGCCAGCAGTCCCGCGGCACAGGGTGGGTATGGCTACACCTTC.